The 15 T cell receptor beta chains listed next were all sequenced from one sample in a study of CD8 T cells in ankylosing spondylitis. Whole-study results and caveats: The study identified a TCR beta motif of roughly eight highly homologous variants that appeared characteristic of ankylosing spondylitis blood.

Their antigens remain unidentified. MiXCR, run by TCRdb on the 5' RACE reads, gives a single entry per CDR3 protein. The data contain around 770,000 distinct CDR3 sequences, roughly 19% of them singletons. The sequenced material came from blood, either unsorted or a sorted T cell fraction (not recorded which). The source of these receptors is a male donor with ankylosing spondylitis.

This clonotype has a handful of counts. This chain connects TRBV11-1 to TRBJ2-6; D possibly corresponds to TRBD1 (5 bases). The ends were cut back, 1 base at V and 0 bases at J, with 10 bases in the middle. The CDR3 extends over 17 amino acids. From germline, CDR1 is SGHAT and CDR2 FQDESV (reference sequence). The CDR3 bases are TGTGCCAGCAGCTTAGACGACAGCAGCTCTGGGGCCAACGTCCTGACTTTC. It is translated as CASSLDDSSSGANVLTF. The variable domain in full, completed from reference TRBV11-1 and TRBJ2-6, reads EAEVAQSPRYKITEKSQAVAFWCDPISGHATLYWYRQILGQGPELLVQFQDESVVDDSQLPKDRFSAERLKGVDSTLKIQPAELGDSAMYLCASSLDDSSSGANVLTFGAGSRLTVL.

The V gene is TRBV19, the J gene TRBJ1-5; D possibly corresponds to TRBD1 (6 bases). Germline CDR1 LNHDA, CDR2 SQIVND (reference sequence). V lost 5 bases to trimming and J lost 4 bases, with 15 bases between them. The CDR3 has 15 residues. The CDR3 DNA reads as TGTGCCAGTAGTCCTGGAGGGGGAGTGAATCAGCCCCAGCATTTT. Its translation: CASSPGGGVNQPQHF.

This clonotype was seen only a few times. The chain is built from TRBV5-6 and TRBJ2-5; 11 bases align to TRBD1. The CDR3 runs to 15 residues. CDR1 SGHDT and CDR2 YYEEEE come from the germline V gene. V was clipped by 3 bases and J by 4 bases; unmatched bases: 5. The CDR3 region is CASSSRTGGIETQYF. In nucleotides, the CDR3 is TGTGCCAGCAGCTCTAGGACAGGGGGCATAGAGACCCAGTACTTC.

This clonotype was observed a handful of times. The V call is TRBV6-1, the J call TRBJ2-1, with D perhaps TRBD2 (6 bases). Germline CDR1 and CDR2: MNHNS and SASEGT. The CDR3 covers 15 residues. Trimming left V 2 bases short and J 2 bases short, with 10 bases between. DNA of the CDR3: TGTGCCAGCAGTGAATTGGGGACTCCCTACAATGAGCAGTTCTTC. As protein: CASSELGTPYNEQFF.

The CDR3 nucleotides are TGCGCCAGCAGCCGCTATACTCCGGGCACAGATACGCAGTATTTT. Its translation is CASSRYTPGTDTQYF. The chain is built from TRBV5-1 and TRBJ2-3; D ambiguous. The CDR3 contains 15 residues. Trimming cost V 4 bases and J 1 base, with 13 bases left between them. Germline lookup yields CDR1 SGHRS and CDR2 YFSETQ.

The CDR3 coding sequence is TGTGCCAGCAGCCAAGAGACAGGGCTCTATGGCTACACCTTC. Amino acid sequence: CASSQETGLYGYTF. The rearrangement uses TRBV3-1 and TRBJ1-2; 7 positions agree with TRBD1. Germline V gene data show CDR1 as LGHDT and CDR2 as YNNKEL (reference sequence). V was pared by 0 bases and J by 4 bases, with 2 bases of the junction left unmatched. This CDR3 spans 14 amino acids.

The CDR3 DNA reads as TGCAGCGTGAGGACAGCGAATAATGAAAAACTGTTTTTT. This gives the protein CSVRTANNEKLFF. The chain has TRBV29-1 and TRBJ1-4; possibly TRBD1 for D (6 bases). The CDR3 covers 13 residues. CDR1 and CDR2 (germline): SQVTM, ANQGSEA. The V and J ends lost 6 bases and 4 bases respectively, with 12 bases between them.

The genes are TRBV29-1 and TRBJ1-3; D may be TRBD1 (5 bases). Germline CDR1 SQVTM, CDR2 ANQGSEA. Trimming pared 2 bases from V and 0 bases from J, leaving 11 bases between. The CDR3 loop spans 15 amino acids. DNA for the CDR3: TGCAGCGTTGAATTGGGGGTAGGCTCTGGAAACACCATATATTTT. It is translated as CSVELGVGSGNTIYF.

This clonotype was detected ten times or more. The CDR3 loop is CASSSGLAVYNEQFF. The CDR3 DNA sequence: TGTGCCAGCAGTTCAGGACTAGCGGTTTACAATGAGCAGTTCTTC. The V and J genes are TRBV27 and TRBJ2-1; 10 bases are shared with TRBD2. V dropped 4 bases and J dropped 4; count of bases not matched to a gene: 4. The CDR3 spans 15 residues. Germline CDR1 MNHEY, CDR2 SMNVEV (reference sequence).

The chain recombines TRBV4-3 with TRBJ2-1; TRBD2 is a possible D gene (6 bases). Germline V CDR1 and CDR2: LGHNA, YSLEER. V gave up 1 base and J gave up 2 bases, with 12 bases separating them. CDR3 length equals 16 residues. CDR3 in amino acids: CASSQGRGLTYNEQFF. For the CDR3, the DNA is TGCGCCAGCAGCCAAGGGCGGGGTCTTACCTACAATGAGCAGTTCTTC.

This clonotype has just a few counts. This chain joins TRBV7-9 and TRBJ2-5, with D perhaps TRBD2 (5 bases). CDR3 length: 15 residues. The V gene lost 6 bases and the J gene lost 5 bases, with 19 bases spanning the gap. In germline, CDR1 is SEHNR, CDR2 FQNEAQ (reference sequence). In DNA, the CDR3 is TGTGCCAGCAGTCCCAACCCCCGGGGATTGGAGACCCAGTACTTC. This codes for CASSPNPRGLETQYF. The variable domain in full, completed from reference TRBV7-9 and TRBJ2-5, reads DTGVSQNPRHKITKRGQNVTFRCDPISEHNRLYWYRQTLGQGPEFLTYFQNEAQLEKSRLLSDRFSAERPKGSFSTLEIQRTEQGDSAMYLCASSPNPRGLETQYFGPGTRLLVL.

The J gene is TRBJ1-5, the V gene TRBV20-1; weak D call: TRBD1 (5 bases). V dropped 3 bases and J dropped 7 bases, with 19 bases sitting between them. Germline CDR1 DFQATT, CDR2 SNEGSKA (reference sequence). The CDR3 covers 15 residues. The CDR3 protein is CSARDAGNSRQPQHF. In DNA form, the CDR3 reads TGCAGTGCTAGGGACGCAGGGAACTCGCGACAGCCCCAGCATTTT.

This clonotype occurred a few times. J is TRBJ2-3 and V is TRBV7-6; 9 bases line up with TRBD2. V lost 4 bases, J lost 1 base, and 6 bases stayed unmatched. The CDR3 totals 16 residues. Per the germline V gene, CDR1 is SGHVS and CDR2 is FNYEAQ. The CDR3 sequence: CASSSLAGAGTDTQYF. The CDR3, as DNA: TGTGCCAGCAGCTCGTTAGCGGGGGCCGGCACAGATACGCAGTATTTT.

This clonotype turned up a few times. The V gene is TRBV11-2, the J gene TRBJ2-7; 7 nucleotides agree with TRBD1. The germline gives CDR1 SGHAT, CDR2 FQNNGV. The ends lost 2 bases at V and 6 bases at J; junction bases unmatched: 10. The CDR3 runs to 15 residues. This CDR3 is CASSLIPDRVREQYF. The CDR3 DNA is TGTGCCAGCAGCTTAATACCTGACAGGGTTCGCGAGCAGTACTTC.

The genes are TRBV7-9 and TRBJ2-1; 15 positions agree with TRBD2. J lost 11 bases, V lost 5 bases, and 10 bases had no gene match. CDR1 is SEHNR, CDR2 FQNEAQ, per germline (reference sequence). This CDR3 spans 16 amino acids. The CDR3 DNA reads as TGTGCCAGCAGCGCCCGGACTAGCGGGAGGGTGGCTAAGCAGTTCTTC. This encodes CASSARTSGRVAKQFF.